This T cell receptor (beta chain) was sequenced for a study of blood T cell repertoires in COVID-19. V lost 5 bases and J 10 bases, leaving 14 bases between the germline ends. The CDR3 is made up of 12 amino acids. The V gene's germline CDR1 is PRHDT and CDR2 FYEKMQ (reference sequence). TCRdb's copy holds only in-frame clones and misses some; the assay was immunoSEQ multiplex PCR. The sample shows 350,000 to 400,000 clones, roughly 84% of them seen only once. The V and J genes are TRBV13 and TRBJ1-2; D is perhaps TRBD1 (5 bases). The clonotype comes from a woman under 40 who had recovered from COVID-19. The specimen sequenced was PBMCs or T cells enriched from blood (not recorded which). In DNA, the CDR3 is TGTGCCAGCAGCGCCTCGACAGTCACCTACACCTTC. The encoded protein is CASSASTVTYTF.